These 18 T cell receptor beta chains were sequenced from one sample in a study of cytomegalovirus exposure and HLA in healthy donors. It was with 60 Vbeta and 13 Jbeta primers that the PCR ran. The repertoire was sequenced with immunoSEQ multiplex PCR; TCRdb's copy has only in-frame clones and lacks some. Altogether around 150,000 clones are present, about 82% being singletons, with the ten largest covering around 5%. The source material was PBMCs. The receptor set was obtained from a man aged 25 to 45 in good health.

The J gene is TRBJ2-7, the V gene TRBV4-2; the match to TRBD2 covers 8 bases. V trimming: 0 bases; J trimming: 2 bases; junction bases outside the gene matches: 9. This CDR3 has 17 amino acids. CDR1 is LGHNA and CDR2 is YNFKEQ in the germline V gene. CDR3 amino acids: CASSQEESGSSPYEQYF. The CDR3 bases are TGTGCCAGCAGCCAAGAGGAGAGCGGGAGCAGCCCCTACGAGCAGTACTTC.

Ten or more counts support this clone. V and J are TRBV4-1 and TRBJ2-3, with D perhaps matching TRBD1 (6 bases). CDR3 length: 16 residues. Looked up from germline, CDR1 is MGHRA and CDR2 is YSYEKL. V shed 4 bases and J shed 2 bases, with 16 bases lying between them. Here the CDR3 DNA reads TGCGCCAGCAGCCGAACGACAGGCCTTCTCACAGATACGCAGTATTTT. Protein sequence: CASSRTTGLLTDTQYF.

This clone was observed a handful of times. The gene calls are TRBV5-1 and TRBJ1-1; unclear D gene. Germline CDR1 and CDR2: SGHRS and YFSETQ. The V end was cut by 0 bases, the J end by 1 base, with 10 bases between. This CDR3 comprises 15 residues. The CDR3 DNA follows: TGCGCCAGCAGCTTGGATCCGGCGGGGAACACTGAAGCTTTCTTT. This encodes CASSLDPAGNTEAFF.

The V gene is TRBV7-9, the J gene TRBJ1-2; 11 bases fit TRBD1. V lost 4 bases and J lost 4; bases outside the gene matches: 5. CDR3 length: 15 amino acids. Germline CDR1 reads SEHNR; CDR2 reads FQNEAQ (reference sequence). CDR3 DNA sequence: TGTGCCAGCAGCTCCTCCGGGACAGGGGGCTATGGCTACACCTTC. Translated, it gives CASSSSGTGGYGYTF. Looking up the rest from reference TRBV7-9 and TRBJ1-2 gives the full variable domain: DTGVSQNPRHKITKRGQNVTFRCDPISEHNRLYWYRQTLGQGPEFLTYFQNEAQLEKSRLLSDRFSAERPKGSFSTLEIQRTEQGDSAMYLCASSSSGTGGYGYTFGSGTRLTVV.

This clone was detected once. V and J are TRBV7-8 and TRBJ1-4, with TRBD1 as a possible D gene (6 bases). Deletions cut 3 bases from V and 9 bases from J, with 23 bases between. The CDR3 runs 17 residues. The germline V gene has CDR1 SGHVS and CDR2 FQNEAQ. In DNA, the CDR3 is TGTGCCAGCAGCTTGATTGCGGGGGGCTCAGATAGCAAAAAACTGTTTTTT. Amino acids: CASSLIAGGSDSKKLFF.

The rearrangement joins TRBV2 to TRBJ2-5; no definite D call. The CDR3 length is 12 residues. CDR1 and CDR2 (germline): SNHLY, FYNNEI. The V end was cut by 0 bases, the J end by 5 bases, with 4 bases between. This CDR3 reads CASSEARETQYF. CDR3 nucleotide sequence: TGTGCCAGCAGTGAAGCTCGGGAGACCCAGTACTTC.

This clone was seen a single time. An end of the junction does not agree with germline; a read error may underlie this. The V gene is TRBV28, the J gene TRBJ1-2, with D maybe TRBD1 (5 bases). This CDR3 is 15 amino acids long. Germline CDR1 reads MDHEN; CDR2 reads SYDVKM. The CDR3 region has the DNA TGTACCAGCAGAAGACTATTTAGGACGGGGGATGGCTACACCTTC. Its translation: CTSRRLFRTGDGYTF.

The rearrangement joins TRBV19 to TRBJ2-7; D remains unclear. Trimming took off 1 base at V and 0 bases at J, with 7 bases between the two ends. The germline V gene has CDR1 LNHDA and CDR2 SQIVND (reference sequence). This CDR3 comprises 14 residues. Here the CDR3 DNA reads TGTGCCAGTAGTATAGTCGGAGACTCCTACGAGCAGTACTTC. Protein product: CASSIVGDSYEQYF. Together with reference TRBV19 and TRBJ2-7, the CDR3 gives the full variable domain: DGGITQSPKYLFRKEGQNVTLSCEQNLNHDAMYWYRQDPGQGLRLIYYSQIVNDFQKGDIAEGYSVSREKKESFPLTVTSAQKNPTAFYLCASSIVGDSYEQYFGPGTRLTVT.

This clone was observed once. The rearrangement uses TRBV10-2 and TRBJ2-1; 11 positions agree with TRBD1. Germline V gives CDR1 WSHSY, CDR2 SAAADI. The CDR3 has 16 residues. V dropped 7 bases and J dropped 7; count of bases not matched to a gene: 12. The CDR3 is CASTDPGTGGWNEQFF. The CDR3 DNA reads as TGCGCCAGCACCGACCCCGGGACAGGGGGTTGGAATGAGCAGTTCTTC.

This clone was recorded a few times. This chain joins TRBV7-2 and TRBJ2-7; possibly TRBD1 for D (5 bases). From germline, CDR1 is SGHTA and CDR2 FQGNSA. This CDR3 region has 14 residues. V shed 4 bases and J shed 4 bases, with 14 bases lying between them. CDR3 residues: CASSSQTAGYEQYF. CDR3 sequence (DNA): TGTGCCAGCAGCTCCCAAACAGCAGGGTACGAGCAGTACTTC.

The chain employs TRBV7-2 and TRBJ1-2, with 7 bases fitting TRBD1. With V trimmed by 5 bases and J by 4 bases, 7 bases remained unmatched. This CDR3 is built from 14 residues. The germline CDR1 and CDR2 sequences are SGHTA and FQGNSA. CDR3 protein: CASSPRQGVYGYTF. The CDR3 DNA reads TGTGCCAGCAGCCCTAGACAGGGAGTCTATGGCTACACCTTC. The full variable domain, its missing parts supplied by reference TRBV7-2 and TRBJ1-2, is GAGVSQSPSNKVTEKGKDVELRCDPISGHTALYWYRQSLGQGLEFLIYFQGNSAPDKSGLPSDRFSAERTGGSVSTLTIQRTQQEDSAVYLCASSPRQGVYGYTFGSGTRLTVV.

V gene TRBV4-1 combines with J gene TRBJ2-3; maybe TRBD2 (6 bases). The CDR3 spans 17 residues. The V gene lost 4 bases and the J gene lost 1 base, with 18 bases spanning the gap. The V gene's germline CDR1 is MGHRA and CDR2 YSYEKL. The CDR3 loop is CASSRAGGGGRTDTQYF. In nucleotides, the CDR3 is TGCGCCAGCAGCCGAGCGGGTGGCGGCGGACGCACAGATACGCAGTATTTT.

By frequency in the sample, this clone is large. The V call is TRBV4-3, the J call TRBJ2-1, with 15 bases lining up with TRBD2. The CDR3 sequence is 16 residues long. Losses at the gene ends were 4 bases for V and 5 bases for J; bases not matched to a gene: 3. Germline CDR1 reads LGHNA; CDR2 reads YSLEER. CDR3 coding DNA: TGCGCCAGCAGCCCCGGGACTAGCGGGAGGAACAATGAGCAGTTCTTC. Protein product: CASSPGTSGRNNEQFF.

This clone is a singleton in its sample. The CDR3 protein is CATSSRDRVIPGANVLTF. The CDR3 region has the DNA TGTGCCACCAGCAGTCGGGACAGGGTAATCCCTGGGGCCAACGTCCTGACTTTC. The rearrangement links TRBV15 to TRBJ2-6, with 9 bases fitting TRBD1. V shed 3 bases and J 2 bases; nucleotides not matched to a gene: 8. The CDR3 is 18 amino acids. Germline V gene sequence: CDR1 LNHNV, CDR2 YYDKDF (reference sequence).

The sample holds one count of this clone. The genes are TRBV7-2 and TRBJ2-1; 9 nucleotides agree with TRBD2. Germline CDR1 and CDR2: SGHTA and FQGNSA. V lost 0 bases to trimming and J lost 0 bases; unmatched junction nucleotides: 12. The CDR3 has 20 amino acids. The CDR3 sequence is CASSLARAGGRVGSYNEQFF. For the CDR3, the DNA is TGTGCCAGCAGCTTAGCGCGGGCGGGAGGGAGGGTTGGCTCCTACAATGAGCAGTTCTTC.

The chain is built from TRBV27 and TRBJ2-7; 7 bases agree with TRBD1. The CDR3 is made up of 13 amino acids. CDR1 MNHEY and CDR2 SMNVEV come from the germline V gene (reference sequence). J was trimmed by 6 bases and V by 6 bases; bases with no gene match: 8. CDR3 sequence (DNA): TGTGCCAGCAGCCGGGACAGTACTTTCGAGCAGTACTTC. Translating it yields CASSRDSTFEQYF.

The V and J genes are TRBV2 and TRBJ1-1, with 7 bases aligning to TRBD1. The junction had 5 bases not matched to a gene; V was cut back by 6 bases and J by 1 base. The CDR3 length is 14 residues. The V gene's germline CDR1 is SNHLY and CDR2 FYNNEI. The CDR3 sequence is CASRTGAGNTEAFF. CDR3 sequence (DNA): TGTGCCAGCAGAACAGGGGCGGGGAACACTGAAGCTTTCTTT.

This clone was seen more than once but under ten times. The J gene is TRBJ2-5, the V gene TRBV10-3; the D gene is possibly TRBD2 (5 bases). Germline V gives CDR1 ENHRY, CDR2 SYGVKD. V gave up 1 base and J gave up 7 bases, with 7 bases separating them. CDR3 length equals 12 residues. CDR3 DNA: TGTGCCATCAGTGAGTTCCGGGGGACCCAGTACTTC. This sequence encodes CAISEFRGTQYF.